The source of this TCR beta chain is a study of cytomegalovirus exposure and HLA in healthy donors. Study findings and constraints: The study put 150 to 200 TCR beta chains on its list as cytomegalovirus-associated. High sensitivity and specificity were reportedly achieved when the classifier diagnosed cytomegalovirus status.

Notes on this clone: Its specificity is unknown.

Produced via immunoSEQ multiplex PCR; TCRdb's table is partial and in-frame only. The sample yields fewer than 130,000 clones, approximately 89% seen once. There are 13 residues in the CDR3. Trimming removed 4 bases from V and 5 bases from J; junction bases left unmatched: 3. CDR1 and CDR2 (germline): SNHLY, FYNNEI. This clonotype originated in a woman between 18 and 30 years old in good health and CMV-seronegative. Specimen: PBMCs. The chain couples TRBV2 to TRBJ2-7; 9 nucleotides align to TRBD1. CDR3 loop: CASSAGTGHEQYF. The CDR3 nucleotides are TGTGCCAGCAGTGCGGGGACAGGGCACGAGCAGTACTTC.